A selection of T cell receptor beta chains follows, all from one sample in a study of cytomegalovirus exposure and HLA in healthy donors. Generated by immunoSEQ multiplex PCR, the TCRdb table keeps only in-frame clones and is missing some. The table records 130,000 or so clones, just under 90% of them present only once. Sample: PBMCs. These receptor sequences come from a woman younger than 45 in good health and CMV-seronegative. CDR3s include the opening cysteine and the closing phenylalanine or tryptophan. D genes are given only for firm matches. The size entry is marked missing in some rows and otherwise reads once, few, many or a size class.

CDR3nt | CDR3aa | v_gene | abundance | d_gene | j_gene
TGTGCCAGCAGTTACCCAGGGCAAAACTATGGCTACACCTTC | CASSYPGQNYGYTF | TRBV6-6 | NA | NA | TRBJ1-2
TGTGCCAGCAGTGATCTAGCGGGGGCCTCCACAGATACGCAGTATTTT | CASSDLAGASTDTQYF | TRBV6-4 | NA | TRBD2 | TRBJ2-3
TGTGCCAGCAATATCGGACAGGCGGGCTACAATGAGCAGTTCTTC | CASNIGQAGYNEQFF | TRBV25-1 | NA | TRBD1 | TRBJ2-1
TGCAGCGTTGTCCTGGCAGCGAGCTCCTACAATGAGCAGTTCTTC | CSVVLAASSYNEQFF | TRBV29-1 | NA | NA | TRBJ2-1
TGTGCCAGCTCACCACAGGGAGCGGCTGAAGCTTTCTTT | CASSPQGAAEAFF | TRBV18 | once | NA | TRBJ1-1
TGTGCCACCAGTCGCGGAGGGGCCACTAATGAAAAACTGTTTTTT | CATSRGGATNEKLFF | TRBV15 | NA | NA | TRBJ1-4
TGTGCCAGCAGTGGGGTCCGGGACAGGGGGCCTTACGAGCAGTACTTC | CASSGVRDRGPYEQYF | TRBV2 | NA | TRBD1 | TRBJ2-7
TGTGCCAGCAGCTCCTCTAGGGGGGGCTACACCTTC | CASSSSRGGYTF | TRBV7-6 | NA | NA | TRBJ1-2
TGTGCCAGCTCACCACCCCTTTCAGGGGGCCTGGAGACCCAGTACTTC | CASSPPLSGGLETQYF | TRBV18 | NA | TRBD1 | TRBJ2-5
TGTGCCAGCAGCGTAGGATTTGGAGGGAGAACAAATTCACCCCTCCACTTT | CASSVGFGGRTNSPLHF | TRBV9 | once | NA | TRBJ1-6
TGTGCCAGCAGCTACGGGACAGGGACCGGGGAGCTGTTTTTT | CASSYGTGTGELFF | TRBV7-6 | NA | TRBD1 | TRBJ2-2
TGCAGCGTTGGGTCGACAGGGGGTTATGGCTACACCTTC | CSVGSTGGYGYTF | TRBV29-1 | NA | TRBD1 | TRBJ1-2
TGTGCCAGCAGCGTACTTGGACAGCCAATGAACACTGAAGCTTTCTTT | CASSVLGQPMNTEAFF | TRBV9 | NA | NA | TRBJ1-1